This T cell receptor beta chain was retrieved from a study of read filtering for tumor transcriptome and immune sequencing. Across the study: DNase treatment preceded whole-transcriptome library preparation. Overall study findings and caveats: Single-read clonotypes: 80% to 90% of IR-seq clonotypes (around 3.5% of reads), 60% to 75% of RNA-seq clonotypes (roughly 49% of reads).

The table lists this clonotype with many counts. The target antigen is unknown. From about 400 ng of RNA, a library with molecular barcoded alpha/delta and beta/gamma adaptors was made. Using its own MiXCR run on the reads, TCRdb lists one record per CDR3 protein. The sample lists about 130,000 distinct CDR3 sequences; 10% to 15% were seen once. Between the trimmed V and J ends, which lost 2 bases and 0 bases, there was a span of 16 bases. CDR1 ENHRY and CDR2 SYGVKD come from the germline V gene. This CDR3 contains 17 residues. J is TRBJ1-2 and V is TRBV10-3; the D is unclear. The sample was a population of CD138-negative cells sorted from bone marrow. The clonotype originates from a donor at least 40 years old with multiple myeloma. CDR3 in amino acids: CAISEPPGRYPNYGYTF. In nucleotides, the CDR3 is TGTGCCATCAGTGAGCCCCCCGGGCGATACCCTAACTATGGCTACACCTTC.